The source of this T cell receptor (beta chain) is a study of shared clonotypes between healthy human individuals. The table lists this clone with a few counts. Its antigen is currently unknown. The CDR3 is made up of 13 amino acids. V was trimmed by 10 bases and J by 3 bases, leaving 13 bases between them. The germline gives CDR1 SNHLY, CDR2 FYNNEI. An assay was performed, and its level was deep. In the study's own analysis: Because ImmunoSEQ provided only junction sequences with no quality scores, the filtering differed. TCRdb's copy holds only in-frame clones and misses some; the assay was immunoSEQ multiplex PCR. D and trimming were read from the DNA, whereas the V and J calls and clone size are those reported in that table. The table shows more than 2 million clones, with roughly 95% occurring only once. Study results and caveats: Naive subsets usually exceeded memory subsets in estimated richness.

Sequenced: naive CD4+ T cells sorted from blood. Subset: CD45RA+ positively selected. The rearrangement joins TRBV2 to TRBJ1-5, with a possible D match to TRBD1 (5 bases). The clonotype originates from a man between 18 and 29 years old in good health. For the CDR3, the DNA is TGTGCCACCGGGGCAGCATTCAATCAGCCCCAGCATTTT. It encodes CATGAAFNQPQHF. Supplemented by reference TRBV2 and TRBJ1-5, the full variable domain reads EPEVTQTPSHQVTQMGQEVILRCVPISNHLYFYWYRQILGQKVEFLVSFYNNEISEKSEIFDDQFSVERPDGSNFTLKIRSTKLEDSAMYFCATGAAFNQPQHFGDGTRLSIL.